What follows describes a single T cell receptor (beta chain). Its antigen remains unidentified. Germline values: CDR1 SGHRS, CDR2 YFSETQ. The CDR3 length is 16 residues. With 4 bases clipped from V and 7 bases from J, the junction kept 11 bases outside the gene matches. The data originate from a study of cytotoxic CD8 clonotypes in ibrutinib-treated CLL. Study-level results: Public clonotypes were rare and shrank or held steady on treatment. T-cell clonality at baseline went above that of age-matched healthy donors and rose and fell with circulating CD8+ T-cell counts. Increased clonality at ibrutinib response gave way to a return toward baseline at progression.

Produced via immunoSEQ multiplex PCR; TCRdb's table is partial and in-frame only. The table shows 35,000 to 40,000 clones, with under 80% occurring only once. Roughly 2 micrograms of genomic DNA, which was extracted from cryopreserved PBMCs, served as the material used for the TCR beta libraries. The source was PBMCs, collected at disease progression, from a patient treated with ibrutinib. This receptor was taken from a human donor with chronic lymphocytic leukemia. The gene calls are TRBV5-1 and TRBJ1-6, with 7 bases that match TRBD1. The DNA for the CDR3 is TGCGCCAGCAGCCGAGGGACAGCAGCACTCAATTCACCCCTCCACTTT. As protein: CASSRGTAALNSPLHF.